Here is one T cell receptor beta chain with its context. Its antigen is currently unknown. Germline V CDR1 and CDR2: MGHDK, SYGVNS. The CDR3 covers 19 residues. V lost 2 bases to trimming and J lost 4 bases; unmatched junction nucleotides: 14. This sample is drawn from a study of blood T cells in healthy people across ages. About the study: Template switching picked up about one barcoded beta molecule for each two T cells. Findings and limits, study-wide: A roughly linear age-dependent decrease characterized TCR beta diversity per million T cells. Strong correlation existed between TCR beta diversity and naive T cell percentage.

A J-beta primer mix and a sample-barcoded 5' primer were used in a second PCR of about 7 to 12 cycles. TCRdb independently ran MiXCR on the 5' RACE reads; one entry per CDR3 protein. The sample has fewer than 2 million distinct CDR3 sequences, about two fifths seen once. The study isolated at least 6.5 million PBMCs from each sample. J is TRBJ2-5 and V is TRBV25-1; 12 bases are a match to TRBD2. This TCR was recovered from a human donor in good health. Sequenced input: blood. In nucleotides, the CDR3 is TGTGCCAGCAGTGAAGGTACTAGCGGGGGGTACGATGTTGGAGAGACCCAGTACTTC. This sequence encodes CASSEGTSGGYDVGETQYF.